The 16 T cell receptor beta chains given below trace back to one sample, sequenced in a study of shared clonotypes between healthy human individuals. Data came from immunoSEQ multiplex PCR; TCRdb stores just in-frame clones and leaves some out. The table lists about 380,000 clones, about 97% of them singletons. Sequencing input: memory CD8+ T cells sorted from blood. Stated subset: CD45RO+ cells pooled with CCR7-negative TemRA cells. These receptors all stem from a man aged 25 to 40 in good health.

J is TRBJ2-1 and V is TRBV5-1; 8 bases are shared with TRBD1. Germline CDR1 is SGHRS and CDR2 is YFSETQ. The trim removed 1 base at V and 0 bases at J, leaving 12 bases unmatched. This CDR3 spans 19 amino acids. The CDR3: CASSLRTGNLAHSYNEQFF. The CDR3 DNA is TGCGCCAGCAGCTTGCGGACAGGGAATCTAGCGCACTCCTACAATGAGCAGTTCTTC.

This chain connects TRBV7-2 to TRBJ2-3; 9 bases agree with TRBD2. The CDR3 has 16 amino acids. The germline gives CDR1 SGHTA, CDR2 FQGNSA. V shed 0 bases, J shed 3 bases, and the junction held 4 bases outside the gene matches. CDR3 coding DNA: TGTGCCAGCAGCTTAGCCGGGACTAGCATAACAGATACGCAGTATTTT. Its translation is CASSLAGTSITDTQYF.

The CDR3 here is CASSRDSYNEQFF. The CDR3 DNA sequence: TGTGCCAGCAGTCGGGACTCCTACAATGAGCAGTTCTTC. This chain links TRBV7-9 with TRBJ2-1, with a possible D match to TRBD2 (5 bases). V was clipped by 6 bases and J by 0 bases, with 6 bases between them. Looked up from germline, CDR1 is SEHNR and CDR2 is FQNEAQ (reference sequence). This CDR3 has 13 residues. Using reference TRBV7-9 and TRBJ2-1 for the parts outside the CDR3, the full variable domain is DTGVSQNPRHKITKRGQNVTFRCDPISEHNRLYWYRQTLGQGPEFLTYFQNEAQLEKSRLLSDRFSAERPKGSFSTLEIQRTEQGDSAMYLCASSRDSYNEQFFGPGTRLTVL.

The chain combines TRBV5-1 with TRBJ2-5; the D is unclear. Germline V CDR1 and CDR2: SGHRS, YFSETQ. The CDR3 runs 13 residues. V was pared by 1 base and J by 5 bases, with 9 bases between. This chain's CDR3 is CASSLSRLETQYF. Written as DNA, the CDR3 is TGCGCCAGCAGCTTGAGCAGGCTGGAGACCCAGTACTTC.

The chain uses TRBV11-1 and TRBJ2-1; D may be TRBD2 (6 bases). The CDR3 has 15 residues. V was cut by 5 bases and J by 4 bases, with 15 bases left in between. Germline assignment: CDR1 SGHAT and CDR2 FQDESV (reference sequence). CDR3 in amino acids: CASSPEGLSYNEQFF. DNA of the CDR3: TGTGCCAGCAGCCCGGAGGGCCTATCATACAATGAGCAGTTCTTC.

The rearrangement links TRBV6-5 to TRBJ2-5; D not resolved. With 1 base removed from V and 0 bases from J, the gap between germline ends came to 12 bases. This CDR3 comprises 16 residues. Germline loops: CDR1 MNHEY, CDR2 SVGAGI. CDR3 sequence reads: CASSYFMERYQETQYF. The CDR3 nucleotides are TGTGCCAGCAGTTACTTTATGGAGCGTTACCAAGAGACCCAGTACTTC.

This clone was counted once. The same CDR3 arises from other DNA sequences in this sample as well. V is TRBV28 and J is TRBJ2-1; TRBD2 matches 8 bases. CDR3 length: 15 amino acids. Unmatched junction bases numbered 8, after V lost 3 bases and J lost 7 bases. Germline CDR1 and CDR2: MDHEN and SYDVKM. In DNA form, the CDR3 reads TGTGCCAGCAGTTTCCCAGGGACTAGGGGTAATGAGCAGTTCTTC. It is translated as CASSFPGTRGNEQFF.

V gene TRBV29-1 combines with J gene TRBJ2-7, with unresolved D. V lost 4 bases and J 0 bases, leaving 13 bases between the germline ends. Germline V gives CDR1 SQVTM, CDR2 ANQGSEA. The CDR3 sequence is 14 residues long. The CDR3 coding sequence is TGCAGCGTTGGTCAGGCCGTGAGCTCCTACGAGCAGTACTTC. Residues: CSVGQAVSSYEQYF.

This clone was recorded only once. As DNA, the CDR3 is TGTGCCAGCAGCCTTGACCCACTAGCGGGAGTGGGTGAGCAGTTCTTC. Protein product: CASSLDPLAGVGEQFF. V gene TRBV2 combines with J gene TRBJ2-1, with TRBD2 matching 11 bases. Germline values: CDR1 SNHLY, CDR2 FYNNEI. The CDR3 consists of 16 residues. V lost 6 bases and J lost 9; bases outside the gene matches: 13.

The chain has TRBV5-4 and TRBJ1-4; D is perhaps TRBD1 (5 bases). The V gene lost 0 bases and the J gene lost 5 bases, with 5 bases spanning the gap. The CDR3 sequence is 13 residues long. Germline values: CDR1 SGHNT, CDR2 YYREEE (reference sequence). The CDR3 sequence is CASSLDRNEKLFF. CDR3 in DNA: TGTGCCAGCAGCTTGGACAGGAATGAAAAACTGTTTTTT.

The chain is built from TRBV10-2 and TRBJ2-7; 8 bases match TRBD1. The germline gives CDR1 WSHSY, CDR2 SAAADI. The CDR3 loop spans 16 amino acids. V was clipped by 1 base and J by 2 bases; unmatched bases: 7. The CDR3 DNA reads TGCGCCAGCAGTGAGTGGGGACAGGTCTTTACCTACGAGCAGTACTTC. Translating it yields CASSEWGQVFTYEQYF.

A single count supports this clone. The gene calls are TRBV5-1 and TRBJ2-3; D uncertain. This CDR3 contains 15 residues. Trimming took 0 bases from V and 0 from J, leaving 8 bases between them. The germline V gene has CDR1 SGHRS and CDR2 YFSETQ. CDR3 bases: TGCGCCAGCAGCTTGGCGCAGCAGAGCACAGATACGCAGTATTTT. It codes for CASSLAQQSTDTQYF.

The rearrangement joins TRBV6-4 to TRBJ2-7, with TRBD2 identical over 8 bases. CDR1 is MRHNA and CDR2 is SNTAGT in the germline V gene. This CDR3 has 12 residues. V lost 8 bases, J lost 3 bases, and 3 bases stayed unmatched. CDR3 sequence reads: CASSGTSYEQYF. The CDR3 region has the DNA TGTGCCAGCTCCGGGACTAGCTACGAGCAGTACTTC.

The rearrangement uses TRBV9 and TRBJ2-2; D is perhaps TRBD1 or TRBD2 (5 bases each). This CDR3 region has 18 residues. Germline CDR1 reads SGDLS; CDR2 reads YYNGEE. The V and J ends lost 3 bases and 2 bases respectively, with 20 bases between them. CDR3 protein: CASSDVGARGPNTGELFF. The CDR3 DNA reads as TGTGCCAGCAGCGACGTAGGGGCGAGGGGCCCTAACACCGGGGAGCTGTTTTTT.

The rearrangement uses TRBV28 and TRBJ2-5, with D hard to call. Germline V gene sequence: CDR1 MDHEN, CDR2 SYDVKM. Trimming took off 6 bases at V and 1 base at J, with 9 bases between the two ends. The CDR3 extends over 13 amino acids. CDR3 nucleotides: TGTGCCAGCAGGACCGACGGCCAAGAGACCCAGTACTTC. It specifies CASRTDGQETQYF.

The chain joins TRBV7-9 to TRBJ2-7; TRBD2 matches 10 bases. Trimming at V came to 4 bases and at J to 6 bases, leaving 6 bases not matched to a gene. The CDR3 extends over 14 amino acids. Germline V gene data show CDR1 as SEHNR and CDR2 as FQNEAQ (reference sequence). The CDR3 DNA is TGTGCCAGCAGCTCCAGGAGCGGGAGGGTCGAGCAGTACTTC. Translating it yields CASSSRSGRVEQYF.